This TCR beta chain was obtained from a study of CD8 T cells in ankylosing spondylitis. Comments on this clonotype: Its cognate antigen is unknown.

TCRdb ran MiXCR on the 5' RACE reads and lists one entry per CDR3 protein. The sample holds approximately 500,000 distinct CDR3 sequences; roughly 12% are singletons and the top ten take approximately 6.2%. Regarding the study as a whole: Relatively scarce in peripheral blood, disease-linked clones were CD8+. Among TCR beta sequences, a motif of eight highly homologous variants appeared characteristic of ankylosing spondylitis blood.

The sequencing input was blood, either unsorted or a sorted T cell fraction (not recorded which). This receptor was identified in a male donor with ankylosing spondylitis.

The chain's CDR3 is CASSQAGQAPYEQYF. The DNA of the CDR3 is TGTGCCAGCTCACAGGCGGGACAGGCCCCCTACGAGCAGTACTTC. The chain joins TRBV18 to TRBJ2-7, with 8 nucleotides matching TRBD1. Germline CDR1 and CDR2: KGHSH and LQKENI. CDR3 length: 15 amino acids. V lost 4 bases to trimming and J lost 2 bases; unmatched junction nucleotides: 7. Using reference TRBV18 and TRBJ2-7 for the parts outside the CDR3, the full variable domain is NAGVMQNPRHLVRRRGQEARLRCSPMKGHSHVYWYRQLPEEGLKFMVYLQKENIIDESGMPKERFSAEFPKEGPSILRIQQVVRGDSAAYFCASSQAGQAPYEQYFGPGTRLTVT.